These T cell receptor beta chains were read from a single sample in a study of CD8+CD57+ T cells in acquired aplastic anemia. Using its own MiXCR run on the reads, TCRdb lists one record per CDR3 protein. The profile shows about 160,000 distinct CDR3 sequences, 45% to 55% of them singletons. What was sequenced was sorted CD4+, CD8+, or CD8+CD57+ T cells (not recorded which) from PBMCs. All receptors come from a human donor with aplastic anemia. The CDR3 runs from the conserved cysteine through the conserved F or W. Clone size is not always given. Where it is, it says once, few, many or a class for expanded clones.

v_call	clone_size	cdr3_length	j_call	cdr3_aa
TRBV15	.	15	TRBJ2-5	CATSRQGASGETQYF
TRBV5-1	.	15	TRBJ2-7	CASSLEAGAGYEQYF
TRBV29-1	.	10	TRBJ1-2	CSVGTGAYTF
TRBV7-8	.	12	TRBJ1-1	CASRTGYREAFF
TRBV24-1	.	15	TRBJ2-1	CATSDLRGAHNEQFF
TRBV4-2	many	15	TRBJ2-1	CASSPGGAGANEQFF
TRBV10-2	.	14	TRBJ2-3	CASSESTQPATQYF
TRBV5-5	.	13	TRBJ1-5	CASSYFLTQPQHF
TRBV29-1	few	12	TRBJ2-7	CSVGDSLGEQYF
TRBV29-1	.	14	TRBJ2-1	CSVHKGLSYNEQFF
TRBV6-5	.	14	TRBJ1-1	CASSWSGTSDEAFF
TRBV7-6	many	17	TRBJ2-3	CASSPGPLGGGTDTQYF
TRBV24-1	few	14	TRBJ2-5	CATSDARGAETQYF
TRBV9	.	13	TRBJ2-7	CASSVPLPAEQYF
TRBV28	.	13	TRBJ2-4	CASSSIAKNIQYF
TRBV6-2/TRBV6-3	few	19	TRBJ2-3	CASSYSTLWTPGSTDTQYF
TRBV30	.	13	TRBJ1-1	CAWSVDRNTEALF
TRBV7-3	many	13	TRBJ2-7	CASSPSGEGEQYF
TRBV29-1	.	11	TRBJ1-2	CGVVTGDGYTF
TRBV7-2	many	15	TRBJ1-1	CASSPGGRRDTEAFF
TRBV24-1	.	16	TRBJ2-1	CATSDYAGSAINEQFF
TRBV20-1	.	13	TRBJ2-7	CSARGDRRYEQYF
TRBV7-7	.	11	TRBJ2-1	CASSSQIGQFF
TRBV5-6	many	15	TRBJ2-7	CASSLSPSLGDEQYF
TRBV6-2/TRBV6-3	many	15	TRBJ2-7	CASRQGLDLAYEQYF
TRBV28	.	13	TRBJ2-2	CASKGSDTGELFF
TRBV7-9	.	15	TRBJ1-1	CASSLVGGPSGEAFF
TRBV24-1	.	16	TRBJ2-3	CATSDKGGSGTDTQYF
TRBV6-1	.	16	TRBJ1-4	CASSRHRGATNEKLFF
TRBV20-1	many	14	TRBJ2-5	CSAGRQALGETQYF
TRBV29-1	.	12	TRBJ2-5	CSVQTGGETQYF
TRBV12-3/TRBV12-4	many	14	TRBJ1-1	CASSLGVLDTEAFF
TRBV30	few	14	TRBJ2-2	CAWTSGRRPGELFF